This T cell receptor (beta chain) was identified during a study of T cell clonotyping in hematopoietic cell transplantation. Study-level results: Graft donor and pretransplant recipient Inverse Simpson Index values predicted broader posttransplant TCR diversity. Pathologically expanded recipient clonotypes increased progressively from day 30 to day 180 as diversity fell.

Only in-frame clones appear in the TCRdb table, and some are missing; sequencing was by immunoSEQ multiplex PCR. The profile covers around 25,000 clones, with more than 90% appearing a single time and 1.3% to 1.5% taken by the ten largest. As for this clone: Its antigen is still unknown.

CDR1 and CDR2 (germline): SGHNT, YENEEA. Trimming cost V 6 bases and J 4 bases, with 16 bases left between them. The CDR3 is 14 amino acids. The specimen was peripheral blood mononuclear cells. This chain joins TRBV11-3 and TRBJ2-7; a weak D match, TRBD1 (6 bases). The receptor comes from a man in his forties or fifties in good health. Some clones in this sample may be carry-over from other donors' samples. The CDR3 nucleotides read TGTGCCAGCAGTGGCTCAGGGGAGAGGTACGAGCAGTACTTC. Protein: CASSGSGERYEQYF.